These 2 T cell receptor beta chains came from one sample sequenced in a study of blood T cell repertoires in COVID-19. TCRdb's table, derived via immunoSEQ multiplex PCR, lists solely in-frame clones and lacks some. The table has about 26,000 clones, 90% seen once. The material sequenced was peripheral blood. These receptors were obtained from a man between 65 and 85 years old with acute or convalescent COVID-19.

The chain couples TRBV7-6 to TRBJ2-6, with TRBD1 matching 9 bases. The CDR3 runs 17 residues. CDR1 SGHVS and CDR2 FNYEAQ come from the germline V gene. J gave up 3 bases and V 3 bases, and 6 bases lay outside the gene matches. The CDR3 protein is CASSLGQGGSGANVLTF. In DNA, the CDR3 is TGTGCCAGCAGCTTGGGACAGGGAGGGAGTGGGGCCAACGTCCTGACTTTC.

The V and J genes are TRBV9 and TRBJ2-7; TRBD1 is a possible D gene (5 bases). The V gene lost 1 base and the J gene lost 6 bases, with 14 bases spanning the gap. The length of the CDR3 is 14 residues. From germline, CDR1 is SGDLS and CDR2 YYNGEE. This chain's CDR3 is CASSVFQGMGEQYF. In DNA form, the CDR3 reads TGTGCCAGCAGCGTATTCCAGGGAATGGGCGAGCAGTACTTC.